Sequencing of this T cell receptor (beta chain) was carried out in a study of T cell repertoires in cytomegalovirus infection. Study background: Signatures in public TCR beta sequences pointed to both CMV infection and matching HLA type.

About this clonotype itself: Its antigen is still unknown.

TCRdb reprocessed the reads via MiXCR and lists one record per CDR3 protein. The data hold roughly 180,000 distinct CDR3 sequences, with approximately 18% observed a single time. Trimming shortened V by 1 base and J by 5 bases, and 16 bases separated the two germline ends. Per the germline V gene, CDR1 is SQVTM and CDR2 is ANQGSEA. The CDR3 length is 15 residues. Whole-study findings and limits: The study identified carriers of CMV plus the relevant HLA from cumulative public TCR beta family frequency. HLA-C-restricted CMV clonotypes gave the most frequent clonotype in two of eight donors.

The specimen sequenced was CD8+ T cells from PBMCs. This TCR was sampled from a human donor in good health (CMV status not recorded). Some clones in this sample may be carry-over from other donors' samples. This sequence joins TRBV29-1 and TRBJ2-3, with D perhaps matching TRBD1 or TRBD2 (6 bases each). CDR3 in DNA: TGCAGCGTTGAAGCGATTGGGGGGCCTGGAGATACGCAGTATTTT. This gives the protein CSVEAIGGPGDTQYF.